The clone carrying this T cell receptor beta chain appeared a few times. This entry is derived from a study of blood T cell repertoires in COVID-19. Study background: Samples of COVID-19 (acute and convalescent) were obtained from the United States, Italy and Spain. Sources were T cells, B-cell-depleted T cells, or PBMCs; the material itself was cDNA or gDNA.

Germline loops: CDR1 KGHSH, CDR2 LQKENI. J was trimmed by 1 base and V by 3 bases; bases with no gene match: 5. The CDR3 covers 16 residues. Original processing notes: Amplification of reference gene primers provided the estimated nucleated cell counts. Using immunoSEQ multiplex PCR, the repertoire was profiled, and TCRdb retains in-frame clones only, with some absent. V and J calls and clone size are copied from that table; D and trimming were computed from the DNA. The sample holds roughly 100,000 clones, around four fifths seen once. The receptor was derived from a man aged 60 to 75 with active or convalescent COVID-19. This sequence joins TRBV18 and TRBJ1-1; 10 nucleotides match TRBD1. Sequencing was carried out using peripheral blood. The CDR3 spells CASSPRQGARNTEAFF. The CDR3 nucleotides read TGTGCCAGCTCACCTCGACAGGGGGCCCGGAACACTGAAGCTTTCTTT.